This T cell receptor beta chain stems from a study of cytomegalovirus exposure and HLA in healthy donors. Details on this clone: Its matching antigen is unknown.

PCR amplification relied on 60 Vbeta primers (plus 13 Jbeta primers). Assay: immunoSEQ multiplex PCR; the TCRdb copy retains only in-frame clones and omits some. The table records about 90,000 clones, approximately 70% of them present only once. General study points: There were several of the most significant clusters that appeared linked to common viral pathogens in a later analysis.

There are 17 residues in the CDR3. V was clipped by 2 bases and J by 1 base; unmatched bases: 7. Per germline, CDR1 SGHAT and CDR2 FQNNGV. V is TRBV11-2 and J is TRBJ2-7; 11 bases are a match to TRBD2. The receptor was isolated from a woman aged 45 to 65 in good health and CMV-seropositive. The sample consisted of PBMCs. The CDR3 DNA reads as TGTGCCAGCAGCTTAAAACTAGCGGGAGTAACATCCTACGAGCAGTACTTC. This codes for CASSLKLAGVTSYEQYF.